The 11 T cell receptor beta chains given below trace back to one sample, sequenced in a study of chemoradiotherapy in HPV16-positive cancers. Assay: immunoSEQ multiplex PCR; the TCRdb copy retains only in-frame clones and omits some. The sample includes approximately 14,000 clones, approximately 90% seen only once; the top ten take roughly 2.5%. The sequences come from blood, collected from a patient who underwent chemoradiotherapy. Receptors originate from a human donor with HPV-associated anogenital cancer.

The table lists this clone with a few counts. The V and J genes are TRBV6-5 and TRBJ1-2, with D perhaps matching TRBD1 (5 bases). V was shortened by 6 bases and J by 4 bases, with 6 bases between the two germline ends. Per germline, CDR1 MNHEY and CDR2 SVGAGI. The CDR3 is 11 residues long. This CDR3 is CASRTGYGYTF. As DNA, the CDR3 is TGTGCCAGCAGAACAGGCTATGGCTACACCTTC.

The rearrangement uses TRBV19 and TRBJ1-5; 9 bases align to TRBD1. Per germline, CDR1 LNHDA and CDR2 SQIVND (reference sequence). Trimming cost V 5 bases and J 4 bases; bases outside gene matches: 3. CDR3 length: 14 residues. This chain's CDR3 is CASSGQGRNQPQHF. The DNA of the CDR3 is TGTGCCAGTAGTGGACAGGGGAGGAATCAGCCCCAGCATTTT.

Here the CDR3 reads CASSLWGLRENYEQYF. In DNA form, the CDR3 reads TGCGCCAGCAGCTTGTGGGGTTTACGGGAGAACTACGAGCAGTACTTC. The V call is TRBV5-1, the J call TRBJ2-7; D is possibly TRBD2 (6 bases). This CDR3 comprises 16 residues. The V end lost 1 base, the J end lost 3 bases, and 17 bases lay between the germline ends. CDR1 SGHRS and CDR2 YFSETQ come from the germline V gene.

The chain uses TRBV6-1 and TRBJ1-3; TRBD1 matches 7 bases. Germline trimming cut 4 bases from V and 4 bases from J; bases unmatched to any gene: 7. Per germline, CDR1 MNHNS and CDR2 SASEGT. This CDR3 spans 15 amino acids. CDR3 sequence: CASSAETGSGNTIYF. The CDR3 coding sequence is TGTGCCAGCAGTGCCGAGACAGGGAGCGGAAACACCATATATTTT.

This clone was observed once. The chain employs TRBV6-6 and TRBJ2-7; D is tentatively TRBD1 or TRBD2 (6 bases each). CDR1 and CDR2 from the germline V gene are MNHNY and SVGAGI (reference sequence). This CDR3 spans 15 amino acids. V gave up 8 bases and J gave up 5 bases, with 22 bases separating them. For the CDR3, the DNA is TGTGCCAGCGGACTTCGGAGGGGGTCGAGCGACGAGCAGTACTTC. Translated, it gives CASGLRRGSSDEQYF.

The chain links TRBV10-2 to TRBJ2-2, with 11 bases lining up with TRBD2. V shed 7 bases and J 6 bases; nucleotides not matched to a gene: 13. Germline V gene lookup returns CDR1 WSHSY and CDR2 SAAADI. The CDR3 totals 17 residues. CDR3 sequence (DNA): TGCGCCAGCACGTGGCGTAGACTAGCGGGGCACCCCGGGGAGCTGTTTTTT. It yields the protein CASTWRRLAGHPGELFF.

This clone showed up just once. This chain uses TRBV5-1 with TRBJ2-1; D unresolved. There are 14 residues in the CDR3. Per germline, CDR1 SGHRS and CDR2 YFSETQ. V was shortened by 0 bases and J by 5 bases, with 9 bases between the two germline ends. The DNA for the CDR3 is TGCGCCAGCAGCTTGGGGCAGGTTGACAATGAGCAGTTCTTC. As protein: CASSLGQVDNEQFF.

The chain couples TRBV18 to TRBJ1-2; 8 bases are a match to TRBD1. The CDR3 length is 14 residues. CDR1 is KGHSH and CDR2 is LQKENI in the germline V gene. Trimming at V came to 3 bases and at J to 7 bases, leaving 7 bases not matched to a gene. CDR3 amino acids: CASSPQQGEGGYTF. The CDR3 coding sequence is TGTGCCAGCTCACCTCAACAGGGGGAAGGTGGCTACACCTTC.

The V and J genes are TRBV30 and TRBJ2-7; D is unclear. V was cut by 4 bases and J by 5 bases, with 0 bases left in between. CDR1 and CDR2 from the germline V gene are GTSNPN and SVGIG (reference sequence). This CDR3 region has 8 residues. The CDR3 DNA reads as TGTGCCTGGAACGAGCAGTACTTC. Its protein product is CAWNEQYF.

This clone was detected once. The chain recombines TRBV30 with TRBJ1-5; D might be TRBD1 (5 bases). Germline lookup yields CDR1 GTSNPN and CDR2 SVGIG (reference sequence). This CDR3 is built from 13 residues. V was clipped by 2 bases and J by 3 bases, with 8 bases between them. The CDR3 is CAWSPGYNQPQHF. CDR3 coding DNA: TGTGCCTGGAGTCCAGGGTACAATCAGCCCCAGCATTTT. Using reference TRBV30 and TRBJ1-5 for the parts outside the CDR3, the full variable domain is SQTIHQWPATLVQPVGSPLSLECTVEGTSNPNLYWYRQAAGRGLQLLFYSVGIGQISSEVPQNLSASRPQDRQFILSSKKLLLSDSGFYLCAWSPGYNQPQHFGDGTRLSIL.

The gene calls are TRBV6-5 and TRBJ2-7; D is undetermined. Germline values: CDR1 MNHEY, CDR2 SVGAGI. Trimming took off 4 bases at V and 5 bases at J, with 6 bases between the two ends. This CDR3 is 11 amino acids long. The chain's CDR3 is CASSFGNEQYF. DNA of the CDR3: TGTGCCAGCAGTTTTGGGAACGAGCAGTACTTC.